This T cell receptor beta chain is from a study of beta chain features in type 1 diabetes. CD4+ naive, central memory, regulatory and stem cell-like memory cells were sorted via CD45RO/CCR7/CD25/CD127/CD95/CD27. Germline assignment: CDR1 KGHSH and CDR2 LQKENI. The CDR3 covers 14 residues. V gave up 3 bases and J gave up 2 bases, with 10 bases separating them. The whole isolated RNA underwent reverse transcription, so sequencing captured expressed TCRB transcripts. TCRdb's table, derived via immunoSEQ multiplex PCR, lists solely in-frame clones and lacks some. The sample lists 600,000 to 700,000 clones, 10% to 15% seen once, with 0.02% to 0.025% in the top ten. Findings and caveats of the study: cDNA-based reads could over-represent cells with high TCR expression. Patients and controls would be equally affected if PCR favored shorter templates. For Type 1 diabetes patients, all four CD4+ subsets carried TCRB CDR3s that were moderately but significantly shorter.

Of note for this clone: Antigen unknown.

Sequences were obtained from naive CD4+ T cells from blood. The sequence was obtained from a man aged 18 to 30 with type 1 diabetes. This chain joins TRBV18 and TRBJ2-5; D gene ambiguous. DNA for the CDR3: TGTGCCAGCTCACCGGGGTCCAAGCAAGAGACCCAGTACTTC. Amino acid sequence: CASSPGSKQETQYF.